This T cell receptor (beta chain) stems from a study of regulatory T cells in long-lasting Graves disease. Sample time point: persistent/refractory GD, antithyroid drugs over 5 years with positive TRAb. Following extraction of RNA from PBMCs, that RNA was used to make the TCR library. As collected, the peripheral blood samples measured about 9.2 milliliters each and went into EDTA tubes. Germline V CDR1 and CDR2: LNHNV, YYDKDF (reference sequence). Trimming removed 1 base from V and 5 bases from J; junction bases left unmatched: 6. The CDR3 sequence is 15 residues long. Arm-PCR of CDR3 regions and iRepertoire HTBI primers were used to build TCR beta libraries. MiXCR, applied by TCRdb to the multiplex PCR reads, yields one record per CDR3 protein. The sample lists 650,000 to 850,000 distinct CDR3 sequences; approximately 29% were seen once. Overall study results and limits: Persistent disease exhibited a predilection for TRBV28, TRBJ1-2 and TRBJ2-5.

Of note for this clonotype: Its antigen remains unknown.

The sequence was collected from a female donor with Graves disease. This chain connects TRBV15 to TRBJ2-5; 8 bases are shared with TRBD2. The material sequenced was peripheral blood mononuclear cells (PBMCs), taken when the disease was refractory, from a patient treated with antithyroid drugs. This CDR3 is CATSRAAGVFETQYF. In DNA form, the CDR3 reads TGTGCCACCAGCAGAGCAGCGGGAGTATTTGAGACCCAGTACTTC.